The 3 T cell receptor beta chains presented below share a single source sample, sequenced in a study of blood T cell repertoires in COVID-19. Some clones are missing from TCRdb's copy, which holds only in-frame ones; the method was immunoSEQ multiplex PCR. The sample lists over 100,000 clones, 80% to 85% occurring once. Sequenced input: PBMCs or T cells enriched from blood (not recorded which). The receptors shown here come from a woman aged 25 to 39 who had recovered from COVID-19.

This CDR3 reads CASSSPHTDTQYF. CDR3 nucleotide sequence: TGTGCCAGCAGCTCCCCCCACACAGATACGCAGTATTTT. The chain uses TRBV7-2 and TRBJ2-3; D is ambiguous. Germline V gives CDR1 SGHTA, CDR2 FQGNSA. Trimming removed 4 bases from V and 2 bases from J, with 7 bases in between. The CDR3 totals 13 residues.

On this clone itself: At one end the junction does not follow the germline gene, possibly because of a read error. The DNA for the CDR3 is TGTGCCAGCAGTTTAGAGGATGGGATAGGGGGCGGGGAAAAACTGTTTTTT. This translates into CASSLEDGIGGGEKLFF. The rearrangement joins TRBV7-8 to TRBJ1-4, with 7 bases fitting TRBD1. Germline assignment: CDR1 SGHVS and CDR2 FQNEAQ. This CDR3 comprises 17 residues. The complete variable domain, with remaining parts taken from reference TRBV7-8 and TRBJ1-4, reads GAGVSQSPRYKVAKRGQDVALRCDPISGHVSLFWYQQALGQGPEFLTYFQNEAQLDKSGLPSDRFFAERPEGSVSTLKIQRTQQEDSAVYLCASSLEDGIGGGEKLFFGSGTQLSVL.

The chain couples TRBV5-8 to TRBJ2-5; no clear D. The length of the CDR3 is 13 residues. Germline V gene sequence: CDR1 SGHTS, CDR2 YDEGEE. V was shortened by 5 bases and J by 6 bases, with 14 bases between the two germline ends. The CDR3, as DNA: TGTGCCAGCAGGGATAACAGTCGCCAGACCCAGTACTTC. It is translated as CASRDNSRQTQYF.